These 16 T cell receptor beta chains were all obtained from the same sample, sequenced in a study of T cell clonality in common variable immunodeficiency. Sequencing used immunoSEQ multiplex PCR; TCRdb keeps in-frame clones, though not all of them. The sample was found to contain 50,000 to 65,000 clones, and every one recurs. The source material was peripheral blood mononuclear cells. The receptor source for this set is a person aged 18 to 75 in good health.

In this sample, this clone turned up many times. Coverage ceases 3 residues before the CDR3 finishes, and the germline J gene fills in the end. This sequence joins TRBV5-1 and TRBJ2-3, with TRBD2 matching 7 bases. This CDR3 comprises 15 residues. Germline CDR1 reads SGHRS; CDR2 reads YFSETQ. V gave up 3 bases and J gave up 4 bases; unmatched junction bases: 8. The CDR3 DNA, read in part, is TGCGCCAGCAGCTCTAGCGGCTCTATATCAGATACG. This sequence encodes CASSSSGSISDT. The CDR3 in full is CASSSSGSISDTQYF. The whole variable domain, remainder taken from reference TRBV5-1 and TRBJ2-3, is KAGVTQTPRYLIKTRGQQVTLSCSPISGHRSVSWYQQTPGQGLQFLFEYFSETQRNKGNFPGRFSGRQFSNSRSEMNVSTLELGDSALYLCASSSSGSISDTQYFGPGTRLTVL.

There are many counts of this clone. The read ends 3 residues before the CDR3 terminus; that terminus is restored from the germline J gene. This chain connects TRBV5-6 to TRBJ1-1; TRBD1 might be the D (5 bases). The CDR3 is made up of 13 amino acids. V lost 5 bases, J lost 1 base, and 9 bases lay in between. The germline gives CDR1 SGHDT, CDR2 YYEEEE. The sequenced CDR3 bases are TGTGCCAGCAGTTTTACAGGGAACACTGAA. Its protein product is CASSFTGNTE. The entire CDR3 protein reads CASSFTGNTEAFF.

In this sample, this clone turned up many times. The CDR3 extends 3 residues past the end of the read, so its final part is completed from the germline J gene. The chain employs TRBV5-1 and TRBJ1-1; 7 bases are shared with TRBD1. The CDR3 has 15 amino acids. Trimming took 3 bases from V and 2 from J; bases not matched to a gene: 7. Germline values: CDR1 SGHRS, CDR2 YFSETQ. The covered CDR3 bases are TGCGCCAGCAGCTCCCAGGACAGGCTTAACACTGAA. It yields the protein CASSSQDRLNTE. The whole CDR3 sequence is CASSSQDRLNTEAFF.

At least ten counts were recorded for this clone. The read ends 3 residues early relative to the CDR3; the germline J gene fills the gap. V gene TRBV20-1 combines with J gene TRBJ2-3; 7 nucleotides align to TRBD2. Per germline, CDR1 DFQATT and CDR2 SNEGSKA (reference sequence). There are 14 residues in the CDR3. After removal of 2 bases from V and 3 bases from J, the junction contained 5 bases not matched to a gene. CDR3 DNA (partial): TGCAGTGCTAGAAATCTAGCGGAGACAGATACG. Protein sequence: CSARNLAETDT. The entire CDR3 protein reads CSARNLAETDTQYF.

In this sample, this clone turned up many times. The CDR3 end lies 3 residues beyond the end of the read and is filled in from the germline J gene. The chain uses TRBV12-3 or TRBV12-4 and TRBJ2-6; perhaps TRBD1 as D (5 bases). V lost 6 bases, J lost 0 bases, and 12 bases lay in between. The CDR3 has 16 residues. The DNA read from the CDR3 is TGTGCCAGCAGCCCCAGGGCTAGCTCTGGGGCCAACGTC. This encodes CASSPRASSGANV. Given in full, the CDR3 is CASSPRASSGANVLTF.

With regard to this clone: The junction differs from germline at one of its ends, possibly a read error. The read terminates 3 residues before the CDR3 end, so the remaining end is supplied by the germline J gene. J is TRBJ1-3 and V is TRBV29-1; possibly TRBD1 for D (6 bases). The germline gives CDR1 SQVTM, CDR2 ANQGSEA. CDR3 length equals 17 residues. The CDR3 here is CSVVGGADPHSGNTIYF. The sequenced part of the CDR3 DNA is TGCAGCGTTGTAGGGGGGGCAGATCCTCACTCTGGAAACACG.

This clone was seen a handful of times. The observed sequence ends 3 residues before the CDR3 terminus, with the missing tail filled in from the germline J gene. The chain recombines TRBV5-1 with TRBJ2-3; the match to TRBD2 covers 11 bases. In germline, CDR1 is SGHRS, CDR2 YFSETQ. V shed 0 bases, J shed 5 bases, and the junction held 5 bases outside the gene matches. This CDR3 region has 16 residues. The sequenced part of the CDR3 DNA is TGCGCCAGCAGCTTGGCTACTAGCGGGAGCGGAGATACG. It is translated as CASSLATSGSGDT. The full CDR3 protein reads CASSLATSGSGDTQYF. Together with reference TRBV5-1 and TRBJ2-3, the CDR3 gives the full variable domain: KAGVTQTPRYLIKTRGQQVTLSCSPISGHRSVSWYQQTPGQGLQFLFEYFSETQRNKGNFPGRFSGRQFSNSRSEMNVSTLELGDSALYLCASSLATSGSGDTQYFGPGTRLTVL.

In its sample, this clone was seen many times. The CDR3 end falls 3 residues outside the read, so it is completed with the germline J gene. This chain connects TRBV5-5 to TRBJ1-4; TRBD1 aligns across 8 bases. This CDR3 comprises 15 residues. Per the germline V gene, CDR1 is SGHKS and CDR2 is YYEKEE (reference sequence). V shed 4 bases, J shed 5 bases, and the junction held 7 bases outside the gene matches. CDR3: CASSRDRGRNEKLFF. CDR3 DNA, as far as it was read: TGTGCCAGCAGCCGAGACAGGGGCCGAAATGAAAAA. Full variable domain (remainder filled in from reference TRBV5-5 and TRBJ1-4): DAGVTQSPTHLIKTRGQQVTLRCSPISGHKSVSWYQQVLGQGPQFIFQYYEKEERGRGNFPDRFSARQFPNYSSELNVNALLLGDSALYLCASSRDRGRNEKLFFGSGTQLSVL.

Points on this clone: Sequencing ends 3 residues short of the CDR3 end; the germline J gene provides the rest. The rearrangement joins TRBV20-1 to TRBJ2-1; the D gene is possibly TRBD2 (7 bases). V was pared by 5 bases and J by 3 bases, with 23 bases between. In germline, CDR1 is DFQATT, CDR2 SNEGSKA (reference sequence). This CDR3 is 17 amino acids long. The sequenced CDR3 bases are TGCAGTGCTTATCCCTCGAGGGGGGGCGCCCTCTACAATGAG. The encoded protein is CSAYPSRGGALYNE. The CDR3 in full is CSAYPSRGGALYNEQFF.

In this sample, this clone turned up many times. The read finishes 3 residues shy of the CDR3 end, and the germline J gene is used to complete it. The chain employs TRBV19 and TRBJ1-1; no reliable D call. The length of the CDR3 is 16 residues. V shed 6 bases and J shed 1 base, with 18 bases lying between them. CDR1 and CDR2 (germline): LNHDA, SQIVND (reference sequence). The CDR3 loop is CASSLGRLRGNTEAFF. The CDR3 bases that were read are TGTGCCAGTAGCCTTGGACGCCTCCGGGGGAACACTGAA.

This clone was detected ten times or more. The read falls 3 residues short of the CDR3 end, and the missing part is taken from the germline J gene. The chain has TRBV28 and TRBJ2-7, with TRBD1 matching 7 bases. Germline CDR1 and CDR2: MDHEN and SYDVKM. The CDR3 loop spans 14 amino acids. J gave up 2 bases and V 6 bases, and 7 bases lay outside the gene matches. The chain's CDR3 is CASRGGTAAYEQYF. The part of the CDR3 DNA that was read is TGTGCCAGCAGGGGTGGGACAGCCGCCTACGAG.

This clone has a count of ten or more. The read terminates 3 residues ahead of where the CDR3 ends, so the germline J gene completes it. The V and J genes are TRBV20-1 and TRBJ1-6; D possibly corresponds to TRBD1 (5 bases). This CDR3 contains 17 residues. Deletions cut 2 bases from V and 9 bases from J, with 23 bases between. Germline V gene lookup returns CDR1 DFQATT and CDR2 SNEGSKA (reference sequence). CDR3 in amino acids: CSARTEDQGSATSPLHF. The CDR3 bases that were read are TGCAGTGCTAGAACGGAGGATCAGGGCAGCGCAACTTCACCC.

This clone was seen many times. CDR3 sequence: CASSFLNTEAFF. The CDR3 bases that were read are TGTGCCAGTAGCTTCCTGAACACTGAA. The chain employs TRBV19 and TRBJ1-1; D is unclear. The CDR3 end is not reached by the read, which stops 3 residues before it; the germline J gene fills it in. V lost 6 bases and J 0 bases, leaving 5 bases between the germline ends. CDR3 length equals 12 residues. Germline V gene sequence: CDR1 LNHDA, CDR2 SQIVND (reference sequence).

Remarks on this clone: The CDR3 end lies 3 residues beyond the end of the read and is filled in from the germline J gene. The chain couples TRBV19 to TRBJ1-5; tentatively, D is TRBD1 (6 bases). Trimming removed 3 bases at V and 4 bases at J, with 13 bases between. The CDR3 covers 15 residues. Germline lookup yields CDR1 LNHDA and CDR2 SQIVND (reference sequence). The covered CDR3 bases are TGTGCCAGTAGTATTTCCAGGGGCGCGAATCAGCCC. This codes for CASSISRGANQP. The complete CDR3 reads CASSISRGANQPQHF.

This clone was counted ten times or more. The read finishes 3 residues shy of the CDR3 end, and the germline J gene is used to complete it. This chain links TRBV19 with TRBJ1-5; D is undetermined. CDR3 length: 15 amino acids. V dropped 4 bases and J dropped 0 bases, with 10 bases sitting between them. Germline V gene data show CDR1 as LNHDA and CDR2 as SQIVND (reference sequence). CDR3 bases read: TGTGCCAGTAGTACCTCCGCCTATAGCAATCAGCCC. Its protein product is CASSTSAYSNQP. The whole CDR3 protein is CASSTSAYSNQPQHF.

This clone was detected many times. The read falls 3 residues short of the CDR3 end, and the missing part is taken from the germline J gene. The V call is TRBV11-2, the J call TRBJ2-1; 8 bases line up with TRBD2. CDR1 is SGHAT, CDR2 FQNNGV, per germline. CDR3 length: 15 amino acids. The V gene end was trimmed by 6 bases and the J gene end by 4 bases; junction bases not matched to a gene: 8. The DNA read from the CDR3 is TGTGCCAGCAGGTCTAGCGGGTCTGCTTACAATGAG. It encodes CASRSSGSAYNE. The CDR3 as a whole reads CASRSSGSAYNEQFF.